This T cell receptor beta chain was found in a study of blood T cell repertoires in COVID-19. Whole-study context: Acute and convalescent COVID-19 specimens originated in the United States, Italy and Spain. The analysed material was cDNA or gDNA that came from T cells, B-cell-depleted T cells, or PBMCs.

How the authors handled the data: Estimated nucleated cell counts came from reference gene primer amplification. TCRdb's copy holds only in-frame clones and misses some; the assay was immunoSEQ multiplex PCR. V, J and clone size were drawn from that table, and D and trimming were deduced from the DNA. Of roughly 570,000 clones in the sample, roughly 91% were seen once. The CDR3 consists of 14 residues. Trimming took 4 bases from V and 3 from J; bases not matched to a gene: 4. Germline V gives CDR1 SQVTM, CDR2 ANQGSEA. Patients of the Seattle cohort, enrolled during active infection, were followed longitudinally.

This chain joins TRBV29-1 and TRBJ2-1, with 9 bases lining up with TRBD2. The specimen was peripheral blood. This clonotype originated in a woman between 45 and 65 years old with COVID-19, enrolled during active disease. The CDR3 DNA reads TGCAGCGTTGGAGCTAGCGGGGACTACAATGAGCAGTTCTTC. This codes for CSVGASGDYNEQFF.